The 11 T cell receptor beta chains listed next were all sequenced from one sample in a study of blood T cell repertoires in COVID-19 (dated by TCRdb to 2018 to 2021). Library preparation used the immunoSEQ multiplex PCR assay. TCRdb carries this immuneACCESS record with in-frame sequences only. Its versions omit some clonotypes, under half of them owing to an unresolved V gene in the studies checked, with the rest unexplained. The sample contains under 200,000 clones, roughly nine tenths of them found a single time. The top ten clones comprise approximately 11% of the sample. The sequencing input was peripheral blood. The receptors here all came from a woman in her sixties with COVID-19, enrolled during active disease.

V and J are TRBV11-3 and TRBJ2-7, with D tentatively TRBD2 (6 bases). V lost 5 bases and J lost 7, with 12 bases in between. CDR3 length equals 12 residues. Germline lookup yields CDR1 SGHNT and CDR2 YENEEA. CDR3 sequence (DNA): TGTGCCAGCAGCCCGGGAGTTGGGGAGCAGTACTTC. Its translation: CASSPGVGEQYF.

The chain combines TRBV5-8 with TRBJ2-3; 7 nucleotides match TRBD1. Unmatched junction bases numbered 6, after V lost 4 bases and J lost 4 bases. The CDR3 runs to 14 residues. Looked up from germline, CDR1 is SGHTS and CDR2 is YDEGEE. CDR3 sequence: CASSVRQGPDTQYF. The DNA for the CDR3 is TGTGCCAGCAGCGTTCGACAGGGCCCAGATACGCAGTATTTT.

The rearrangement joins TRBV6-2 or TRBV6-3 to TRBJ2-5; D is perhaps TRBD1 (6 bases). The CDR3 contains 13 residues. CDR1 is MNHEY, CDR2 SVGEGT, per germline. V lost 2 bases and J lost 4, with 8 bases in between. In DNA form, the CDR3 reads TGTGCCAGCAGTTACCCGGACAGAGAGACCCAGTACTTC. Translated, it gives CASSYPDRETQYF.

This chain links TRBV11-2 with TRBJ2-3, with 10 bases fitting TRBD2. The CDR3 loop spans 18 amino acids. V shed 1 base, J shed 7 bases, and the junction held 14 bases outside the gene matches. The germline gives CDR1 SGHAT, CDR2 FQNNGV. This CDR3 is CASSLVLVAGGRVNTQYF. Written as DNA, the CDR3 is TGTGCCAGCAGCTTAGTTTTGGTAGCGGGAGGTCGCGTAAATACGCAGTATTTT. Full variable domain (rest looked up from reference TRBV11-2 and TRBJ2-3): EAGVAQSPRYKIIEKRQSVAFWCNPISGHATLYWYQQILGQGPKLLIQFQNNGVVDDSQLPKDRFSAERLKGVDSTLKIQPAKLEDSAVYLCASSLVLVAGGRVNTQYFGPGTRLTVL.

In this sample, this clone turned up once. The genes are TRBV29-1 and TRBJ1-4; 8 bases are a match to TRBD1. CDR3 size: 14 residues. Germline V gene sequence: CDR1 SQVTM, CDR2 ANQGSEA. With V trimmed by 6 bases and J by 4 bases, 7 bases remained unmatched. In nucleotides, the CDR3 is TGCAGCGTGAAGTTACAGGGGGGTAATGAAAAACTGTTTTTT. This gives the protein CSVKLQGGNEKLFF.

The rearrangement links TRBV7-2 to TRBJ2-4; D might be TRBD1 (5 bases). The CDR3 has 15 residues. V gave up 5 bases and J gave up 4 bases, with 15 bases separating them. The germline V gene has CDR1 SGHTA and CDR2 FQGNSA. The CDR3 spells CASSPQGRVKNIQYF. In DNA, the CDR3 is TGTGCCAGCAGCCCCCAAGGCAGGGTTAAAAACATTCAGTACTTC.

The chain couples TRBV4-2 to TRBJ1-4; TRBD1 matches at 7 bases. Germline CDR1 and CDR2: LGHNA and YNFKEQ. V trimming: 4 bases; J trimming: 7 bases; junction bases outside the gene matches: 6. This CDR3 is 14 amino acids long. DNA of the CDR3: TGTGCCAGCAGCCTGAGACAGGGTAGTGAAAAACTGTTTTTT. Translation: CASSLRQGSEKLFF.

The chain couples TRBV9 to TRBJ2-2; D gene uncertain. This CDR3 has 12 amino acids. V dropped 4 bases and J dropped 8 bases, with 9 bases sitting between them. Germline V gene lookup returns CDR1 SGDLS and CDR2 YYNGEE. The CDR3 bases are TGTGCCAGCAGCCGTCCAGGAGGGGAGCTGTTTTTT. Protein sequence: CASSRPGGELFF.

The V and J genes are TRBV11-1 and TRBJ1-2; TRBD1 matches 7 bases. The CDR3 spans 13 residues. With 3 bases clipped from V and 4 bases from J, the junction kept 2 bases outside the gene matches. In germline, CDR1 is SGHAT, CDR2 FQDESV (reference sequence). CDR3 sequence reads: CASSFGTAYGYTF. The CDR3 nucleotides are TGTGCCAGCAGCTTTGGGACAGCCTATGGCTACACCTTC.

The V and J genes are TRBV30 and TRBJ2-7; perhaps TRBD1 as D (6 bases). Deletions cut 3 bases from V and 2 bases from J, with 14 bases between. The CDR3 has 14 amino acids. CDR1 GTSNPN and CDR2 SVGIG come from the germline V gene (reference sequence). The CDR3 coding sequence is TGTGCCTGGAGGGCAAGACAGGCAGCCTACGAGCAGTACTTC. Translating gives CAWRARQAAYEQYF.

The sample holds one count of this clone. The chain couples TRBV30 to TRBJ2-1; D unclear. Looked up from germline, CDR1 is GTSNPN and CDR2 is SVGIG (reference sequence). The CDR3 consists of 11 residues. V lost 4 bases and J lost 4, with 5 bases in between. CDR3 amino acids: CAWNSYNEQFF. The DNA for the CDR3 is TGTGCCTGGAACAGTTACAATGAGCAGTTCTTC.